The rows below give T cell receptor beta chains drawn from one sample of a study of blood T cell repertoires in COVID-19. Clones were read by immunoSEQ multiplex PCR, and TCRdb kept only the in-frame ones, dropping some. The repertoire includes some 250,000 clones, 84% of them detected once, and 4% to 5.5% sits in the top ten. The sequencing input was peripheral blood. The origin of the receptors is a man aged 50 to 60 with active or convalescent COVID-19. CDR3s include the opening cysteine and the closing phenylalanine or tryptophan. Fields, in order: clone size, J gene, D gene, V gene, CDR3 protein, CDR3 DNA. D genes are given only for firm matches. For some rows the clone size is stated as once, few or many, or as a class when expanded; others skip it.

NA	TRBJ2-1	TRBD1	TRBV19	CASTSGGGEQFF	TGTGCCAGTACCTCAGGGGGTGGCGAGCAGTTCTTC
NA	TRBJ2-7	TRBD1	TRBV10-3	CAISGQGNEQYF	TGTGCCATCAGCGGACAGGGTAACGAGCAGTACTTC
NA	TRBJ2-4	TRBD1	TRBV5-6	CASSPIGQGLAKNIQYF	TGTGCCAGCAGCCCGATAGGACAGGGTTTGGCCAAAAACATTCAGTACTTC
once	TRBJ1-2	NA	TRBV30	CAWSADSLYGYTF	TGTGCCTGGAGTGCTGACAGCCTCTATGGCTACACCTTC
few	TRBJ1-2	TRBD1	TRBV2	CASRGTGGYGYTF	TGTGCCAGCAGGGGGACAGGGGGCTATGGCTACACCTTC
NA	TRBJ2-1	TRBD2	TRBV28	CASRTPGLAGGLF	TGTGCCAGCAGGACCCCGGGGCTAGCGGGGGGGCTCTTC
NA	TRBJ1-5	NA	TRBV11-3	CASSFGSRGKGNQPQHF	TGTGCCAGCAGCTTCGGTAGTCGGGGGAAAGGAAATCAGCCCCAGCATTTT
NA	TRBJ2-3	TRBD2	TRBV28	CASSWTGTKTDTQYF	TGTGCCAGCAGTTGGACCGGGACTAAGACAGATACGCAGTATTTT
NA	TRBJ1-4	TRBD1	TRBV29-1	CSVAGTGYEKLFF	TGCAGCGTTGCAGGGACAGGGTACGAAAAACTGTTTTTT
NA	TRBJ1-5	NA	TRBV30	CASSEGINQPQHF	TGTGCCTCGTCGGAGGGGATCAATCAGCCCCAGCATTTT
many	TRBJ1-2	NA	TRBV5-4	CASSLFGAKGYTF	TGTGCCAGCAGCTTGTTTGGGGCGAAGGGCTACACCTTC
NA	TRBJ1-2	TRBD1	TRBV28	CASNLQGRYTF	TGTGCCAGCAATTTACAGGGGCGCTACACCTTC
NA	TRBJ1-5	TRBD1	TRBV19	CASSSTGGNQPQHF	TGTGCCAGTAGCTCGACAGGGGGGAATCAGCCCCAGCATTTT
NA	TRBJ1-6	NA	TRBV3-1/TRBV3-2	CASSQDRGYSPLHF	TGTGCCAGCAGCCAAGACAGGGGTTATTCACCCCTCCACTTT
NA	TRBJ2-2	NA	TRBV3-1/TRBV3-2	CASSPPGVIANTGELFF	TGTGCCAGCAGCCCCCCAGGGGTGATAGCGAACACCGGGGAGCTGTTTTTT
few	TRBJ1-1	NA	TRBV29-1	CSALRGGTEAFF	TGCAGCGCCCTTAGGGGGGGCACTGAAGCTTTCTTT
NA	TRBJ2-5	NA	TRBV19	CASSNRGRQETQYF	TGTGCCAGTAGTAATAGGGGCCGCCAAGAGACCCAGTACTTC
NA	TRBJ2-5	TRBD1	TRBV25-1	CASSICRTGAEETQYF	TGTGCCAGCAGTATCTGCAGGACAGGGGCGGAAGAGACCCAGTACTTC
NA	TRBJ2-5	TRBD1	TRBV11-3	CASSGGRATGGQETQYF	TGTGCCAGCAGCGGCGGCCGGGCCACAGGGGGACAAGAGACCCAGTACTTC
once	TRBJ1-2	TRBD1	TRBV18	CASSPRERDRGYGYTF	TGTGCCAGCTCACCCCGGGAGCGGGACAGGGGGTATGGCTACACCTTC
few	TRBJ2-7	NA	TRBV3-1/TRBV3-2	CASSQVIQGEQYF	TGTGCCAGCAGCCAAGTTATCCAGGGGGAGCAGTACTTC
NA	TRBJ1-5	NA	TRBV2	CASSVSRASNQPQHF	TGTGCCAGCAGTGTGAGCCGAGCGAGCAATCAGCCCCAGCATTTT
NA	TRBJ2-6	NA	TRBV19	CASSRLDSGANVLTF	TGTGCCAGTAGTAGACTAGACTCTGGGGCCAACGTCCTGACTTTC
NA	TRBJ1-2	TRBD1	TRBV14	CASSQLTGTGYGYTF	TGTGCCAGCAGCCAACTTACCGGGACAGGTTATGGCTACACCTTC
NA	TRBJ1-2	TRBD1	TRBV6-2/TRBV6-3	CASSILQGGNYGYTF	TGTGCCAGCAGCATTCTACAGGGGGGGAACTATGGCTACACCTTC
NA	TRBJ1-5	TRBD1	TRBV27	CASSLTRGEDSNQPQHF	TGTGCCAGCAGTTTAACCAGGGGGGAAGATAGCAATCAGCCCCAGCATTTT
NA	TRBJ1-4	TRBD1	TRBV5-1	CASSAGDRDEKLFF	TGCGCCAGCAGCGCCGGGGACAGGGACGAAAAACTGTTTTTT
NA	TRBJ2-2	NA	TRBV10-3	CAISDPRQDTGELFF	TGTGCCATCAGTGACCCCAGACAGGACACCGGGGAGCTGTTTTTT
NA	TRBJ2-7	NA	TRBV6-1	CASSEGPLPGYEQYF	TGTGCCAGCAGTGAAGGACCTTTGCCGGGCTACGAGCAGTACTTC
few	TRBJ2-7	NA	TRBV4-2	CASSQPGSTLEQYF	TGTGCCAGCAGCCAGCCCGGGTCAACCCTCGAGCAGTACTTC
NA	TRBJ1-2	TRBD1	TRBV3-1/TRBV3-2	CASSPSQTGRGYTF	TGTGCCAGCAGCCCCTCACAGACAGGGCGAGGCTACACCTTC
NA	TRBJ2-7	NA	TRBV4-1	CASSQVGDYEQYF	TGCGCCAGCAGCCAAGTGGGAGATTACGAGCAGTACTTC